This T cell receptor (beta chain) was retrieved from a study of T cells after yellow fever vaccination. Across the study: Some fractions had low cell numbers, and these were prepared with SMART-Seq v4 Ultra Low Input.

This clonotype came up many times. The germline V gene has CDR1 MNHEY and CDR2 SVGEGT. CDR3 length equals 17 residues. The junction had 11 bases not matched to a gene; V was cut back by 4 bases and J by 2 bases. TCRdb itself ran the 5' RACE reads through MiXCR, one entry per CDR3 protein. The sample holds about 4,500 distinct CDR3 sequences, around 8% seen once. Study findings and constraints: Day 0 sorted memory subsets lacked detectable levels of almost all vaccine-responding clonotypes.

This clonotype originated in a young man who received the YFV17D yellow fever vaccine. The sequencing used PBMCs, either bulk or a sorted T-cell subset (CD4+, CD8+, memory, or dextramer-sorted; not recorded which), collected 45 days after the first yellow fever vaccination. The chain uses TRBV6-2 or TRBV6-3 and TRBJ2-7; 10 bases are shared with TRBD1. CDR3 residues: CASSLPGQGFAAYEQYF. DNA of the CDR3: TGTGCCAGCAGTTTACCGGGACAGGGGTTTGCGGCCTACGAGCAGTACTTC.